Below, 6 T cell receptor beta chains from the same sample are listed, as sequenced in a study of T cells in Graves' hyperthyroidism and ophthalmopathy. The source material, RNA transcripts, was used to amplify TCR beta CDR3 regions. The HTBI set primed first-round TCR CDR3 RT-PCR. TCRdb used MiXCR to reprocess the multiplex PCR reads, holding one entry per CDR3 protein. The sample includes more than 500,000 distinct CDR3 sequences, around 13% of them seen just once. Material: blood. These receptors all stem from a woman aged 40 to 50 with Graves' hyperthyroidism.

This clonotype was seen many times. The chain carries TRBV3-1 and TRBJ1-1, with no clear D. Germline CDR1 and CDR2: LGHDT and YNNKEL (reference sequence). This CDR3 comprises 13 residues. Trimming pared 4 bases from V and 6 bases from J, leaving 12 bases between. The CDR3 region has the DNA TGTGCCAGCAGCCTTAGAAGAGAACCTGAAGCTTTCTTT. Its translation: CASSLRREPEAFF.

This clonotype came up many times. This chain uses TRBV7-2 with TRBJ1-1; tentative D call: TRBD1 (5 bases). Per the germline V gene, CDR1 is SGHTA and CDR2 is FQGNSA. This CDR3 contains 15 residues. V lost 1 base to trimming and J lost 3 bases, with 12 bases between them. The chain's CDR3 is CASSLGSGAHTEAFF. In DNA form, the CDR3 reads TGTGCCAGCAGCTTAGGTTCTGGGGCACACACTGAAGCTTTCTTT.

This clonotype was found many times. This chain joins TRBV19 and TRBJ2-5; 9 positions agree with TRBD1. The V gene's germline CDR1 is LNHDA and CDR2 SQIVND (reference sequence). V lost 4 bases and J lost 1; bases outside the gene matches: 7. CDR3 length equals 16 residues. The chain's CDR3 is CASSTSGTGFQETQYF. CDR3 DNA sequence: TGTGCCAGTAGTACCTCCGGGACAGGGTTCCAAGAGACCCAGTACTTC.

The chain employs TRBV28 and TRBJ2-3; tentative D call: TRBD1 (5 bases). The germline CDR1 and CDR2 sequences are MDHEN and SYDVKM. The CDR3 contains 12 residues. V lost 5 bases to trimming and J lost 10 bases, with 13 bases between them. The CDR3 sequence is CASSQQGAAQYF. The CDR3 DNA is TGTGCCAGCAGTCAGCAGGGTGCTGCGCAGTATTTT.

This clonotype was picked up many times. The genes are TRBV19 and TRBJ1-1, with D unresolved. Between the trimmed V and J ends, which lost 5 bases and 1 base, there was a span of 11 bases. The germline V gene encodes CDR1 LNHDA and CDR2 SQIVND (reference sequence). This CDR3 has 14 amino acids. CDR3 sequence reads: CASSEDGPNTEAFF. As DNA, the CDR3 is TGTGCCAGTAGTGAGGACGGCCCGAACACTGAAGCTTTCTTT.

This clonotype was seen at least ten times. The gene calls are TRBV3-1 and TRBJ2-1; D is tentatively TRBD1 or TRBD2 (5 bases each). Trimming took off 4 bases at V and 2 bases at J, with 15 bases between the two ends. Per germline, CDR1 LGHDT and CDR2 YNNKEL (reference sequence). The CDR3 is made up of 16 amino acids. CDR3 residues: CASSPEGRITYNEQFF. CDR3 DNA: TGTGCCAGCAGCCCAGAGGGGCGGATCACCTACAATGAGCAGTTCTTC.